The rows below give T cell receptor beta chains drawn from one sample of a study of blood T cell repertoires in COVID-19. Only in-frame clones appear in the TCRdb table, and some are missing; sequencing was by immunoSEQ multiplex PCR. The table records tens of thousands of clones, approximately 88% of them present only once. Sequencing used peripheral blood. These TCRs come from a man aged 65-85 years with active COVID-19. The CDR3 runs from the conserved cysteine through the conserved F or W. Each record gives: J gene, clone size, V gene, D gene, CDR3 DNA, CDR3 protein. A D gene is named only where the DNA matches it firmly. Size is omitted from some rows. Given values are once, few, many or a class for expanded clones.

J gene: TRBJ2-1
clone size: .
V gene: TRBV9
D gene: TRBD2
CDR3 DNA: TGTGCCAGCAGCTCCGGGACTAGCGGGAGTAATGAGCAGTTCTTC
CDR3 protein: CASSSGTSGSNEQFF

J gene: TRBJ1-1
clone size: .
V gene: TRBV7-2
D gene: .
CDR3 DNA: TGTGCCAGCAGCTTACGGGTTGGCGCTGAAGCTTTCTTT
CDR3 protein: CASSLRVGAEAFF

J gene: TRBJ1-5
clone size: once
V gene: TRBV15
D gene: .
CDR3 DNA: TGTGCCACCAGCAGCGGGGCCAGGGGTTGGAGTCAGCCCCAGCATTTT
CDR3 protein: CATSSGARGWSQPQHF

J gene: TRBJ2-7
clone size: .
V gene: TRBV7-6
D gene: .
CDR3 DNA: TGTGCCAGCAGCACTTTCGAGGGCACCTCCTACGAGCAGTACTTC
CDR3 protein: CASSTFEGTSYEQYF

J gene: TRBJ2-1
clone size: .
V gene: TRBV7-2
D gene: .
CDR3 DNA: TGTGCCAGCAGCCCTCGGGACTCCCCGGGGCATGAGCAGTTCTTC
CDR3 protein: CASSPRDSPGHEQFF

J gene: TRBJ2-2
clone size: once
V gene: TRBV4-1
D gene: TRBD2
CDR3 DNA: TGCGCCAGCTCCCTAGCGGGAACCGGGGAGCTGTTTTTT
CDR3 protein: CASSLAGTGELFF

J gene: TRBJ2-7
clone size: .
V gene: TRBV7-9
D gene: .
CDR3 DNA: TGTGCCAGCAGCAAGACTACACCGGGCCTCGGATACGAGCAGTACTTC
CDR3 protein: CASSKTTPGLGYEQYF

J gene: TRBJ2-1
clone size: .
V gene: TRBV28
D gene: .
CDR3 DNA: TGTGCCAGCAGTTCTAAGGCACCCACAGAGTACAATGAGCAGTTCTTC
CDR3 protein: CASSSKAPTEYNEQFF

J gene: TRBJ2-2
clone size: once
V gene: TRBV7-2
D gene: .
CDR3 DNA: TGTGCCAGCAGCTTATTATCGGTAAACACCGGGGAGCTGTTTTTT
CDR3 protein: CASSLLSVNTGELFF

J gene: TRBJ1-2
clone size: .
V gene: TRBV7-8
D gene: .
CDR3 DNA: TGTGCCAGCAGCTTAGCTCGGGGGAGGGGCTATGGCTACACCTTC
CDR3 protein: CASSLARGRGYGYTF

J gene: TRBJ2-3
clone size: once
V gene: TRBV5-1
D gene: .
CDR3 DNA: TGCGCCAGCAGCTTGGACAACACAGATACGCAGTATTTT
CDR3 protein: CASSLDNTDTQYF

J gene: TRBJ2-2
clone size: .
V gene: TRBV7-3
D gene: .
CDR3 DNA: TGTGCCAGCAGCTCGACTAGGACCGGGGAGCTGTTTTTT
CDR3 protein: CASSSTRTGELFF

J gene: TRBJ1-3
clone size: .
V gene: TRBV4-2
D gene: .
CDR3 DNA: TGTGCCAGCAGCCCCCGGTTGGTCCACTCTGGAAACACCATATATTTT
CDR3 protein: CASSPRLVHSGNTIYF

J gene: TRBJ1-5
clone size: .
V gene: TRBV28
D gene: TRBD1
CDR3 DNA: TGTGCCAGCAGTGAGGGACAGGGCTGGCGTCAGCCCCAGCATTTT
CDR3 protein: CASSEGQGWRQPQHF

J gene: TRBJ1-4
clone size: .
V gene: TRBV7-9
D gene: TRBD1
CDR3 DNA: TGTGCCAGCAGCTTAGTGCTAGGCAGGGGGAGTACTAATGAAAAACTGTTTTTT
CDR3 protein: CASSLVLGRGSTNEKLFF

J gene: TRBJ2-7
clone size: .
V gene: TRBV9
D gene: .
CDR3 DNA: TGTGCCAGCAGCGTAGCCGGGCAGGGGAATCGCGAGCAGTACTTC
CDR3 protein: CASSVAGQGNREQYF

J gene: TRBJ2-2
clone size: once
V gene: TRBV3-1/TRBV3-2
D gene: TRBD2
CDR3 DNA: TGTGCCAGCAGCCAAGGGGCTAGCGGGAGGGCCGTACGCACCGGGGAGCTGTTTTTT
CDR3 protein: CASSQGASGRAVRTGELFF

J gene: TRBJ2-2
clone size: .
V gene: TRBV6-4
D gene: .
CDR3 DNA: TGTGCCAGCAGTGACTCCTTTTACACCGGGGAGCTGTTTTTT
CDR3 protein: CASSDSFYTGELFF

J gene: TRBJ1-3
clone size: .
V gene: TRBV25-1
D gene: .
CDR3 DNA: TGTGCCAGCAGTGACGGGTGGAGCTCTGGAAACACCATATATTTT
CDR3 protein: CASSDGWSSGNTIYF

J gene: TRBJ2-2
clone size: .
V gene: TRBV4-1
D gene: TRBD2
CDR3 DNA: TGCGCCAGCAGCCCCAGACTAGCGGGAGGGACACACACCGGGGAGCTGTTTTTT
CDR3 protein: CASSPRLAGGTHTGELFF

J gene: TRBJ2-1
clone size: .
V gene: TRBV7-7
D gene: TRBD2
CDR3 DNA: TGTGCCAGCAGCTTAACTGTAGCTCGCGGGAGGGATGAGCAGTTCTTC
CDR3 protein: CASSLTVARGRDEQFF

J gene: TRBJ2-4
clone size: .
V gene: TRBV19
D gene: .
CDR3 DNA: TGTGCCAGTAGACTAGCCGGTGACATTCAGTACTTC
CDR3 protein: CASRLAGDIQYF

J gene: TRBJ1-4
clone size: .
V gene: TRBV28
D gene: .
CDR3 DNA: TGTGCCAGCATCGGCGGGGGGTCTGTCACTAATGAAAAACTGTTTTTT
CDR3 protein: CASIGGGSVTNEKLFF

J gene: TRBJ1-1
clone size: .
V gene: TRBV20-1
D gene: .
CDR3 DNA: TGCAGTGCTAGTGGTTTTCCCATGAACACTGAAGCTTTCTTT
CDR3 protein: CSASGFPMNTEAFF

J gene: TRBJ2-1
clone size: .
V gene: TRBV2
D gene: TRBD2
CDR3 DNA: TGTGCCAGCACGAAAGGACTAGCGGGAGAACATGAGCAGTTCTTC
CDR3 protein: CASTKGLAGEHEQFF

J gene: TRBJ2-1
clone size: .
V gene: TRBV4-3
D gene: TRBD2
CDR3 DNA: TGCGCCAGCAGTTTGAGTAGCGGGAGTTCAATTCTGGAGAATGAGCAGTTCTTC
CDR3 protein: CASSLSSGSSILENEQFF

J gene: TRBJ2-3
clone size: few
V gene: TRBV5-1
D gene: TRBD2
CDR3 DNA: TGCGCCAGCAGCCGTGGGGGACTAGAGGAAGATACGCAGTATTTT
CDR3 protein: CASSRGGLEEDTQYF

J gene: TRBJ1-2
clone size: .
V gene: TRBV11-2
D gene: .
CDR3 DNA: TGTGCCAGCAGCTACCGCGGCCGGGGACTGAACTATGGCTACACCTTC
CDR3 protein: CASSYRGRGLNYGYTF

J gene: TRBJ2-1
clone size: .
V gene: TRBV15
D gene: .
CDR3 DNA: TGTGCCATCGCGAATCTTAGCGTACCGGGAAAACTAATCTTC
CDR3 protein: CAIANLSVPGKLIF

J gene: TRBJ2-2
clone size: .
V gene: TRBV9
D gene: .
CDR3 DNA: TGTGCCAGCAGCGTCGGTAAGGGGCGGCTGTTTTTT
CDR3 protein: CASSVGKGRLFF

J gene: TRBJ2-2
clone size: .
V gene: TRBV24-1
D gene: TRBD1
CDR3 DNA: TGTGCCACCAGTGATCCTGGACAGGGATACACCGGGGAGCTGTTTTTT
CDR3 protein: CATSDPGQGYTGELFF

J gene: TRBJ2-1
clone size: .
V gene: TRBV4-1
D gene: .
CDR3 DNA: TGCGCCAGCAGCCTAGCGGAAAGCCCCTCCTACAATGAGCAGTTCTTC
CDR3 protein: CASSLAESPSYNEQFF

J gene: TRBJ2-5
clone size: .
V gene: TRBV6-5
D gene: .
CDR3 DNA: TGTGCCAGCAGGGGCACAACAGGGAGGGTAGAGACCCAGTACTTC
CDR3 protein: CASRGTTGRVETQYF

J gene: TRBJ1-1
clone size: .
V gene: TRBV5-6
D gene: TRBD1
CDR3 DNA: TGTGCCAGCAGCTCTGGGACAGGTGGCACTGAAGCTTTCTTT
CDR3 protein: CASSSGTGGTEAFF

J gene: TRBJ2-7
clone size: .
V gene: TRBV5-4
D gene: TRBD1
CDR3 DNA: TGTGCCAGCAGCGGCCACAGGGGGCAGGGGACCTACGAGCAGTACTTC
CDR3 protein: CASSGHRGQGTYEQYF

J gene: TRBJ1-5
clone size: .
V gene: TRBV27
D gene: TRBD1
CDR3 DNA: TGTGCCAGCAGTTTCTACGGGACAGGGGGATTGGTTCAGCCCCAGCATTTT
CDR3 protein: CASSFYGTGGLVQPQHF

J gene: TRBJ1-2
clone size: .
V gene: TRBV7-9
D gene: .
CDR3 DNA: TGTGCCAGCAGCTTAGAGGCGGAGTACTATGGCTACACCTTC
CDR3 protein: CASSLEAEYYGYTF

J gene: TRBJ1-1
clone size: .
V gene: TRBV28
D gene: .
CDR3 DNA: TGTGCCAGCAGCGCGACATCAGGCTGGAATATGAACACTGAAGCTTTCTTT
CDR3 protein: CASSATSGWNMNTEAFF

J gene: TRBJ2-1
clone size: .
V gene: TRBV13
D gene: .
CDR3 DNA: TGTGCCAGCAGCTTTGGGGGCTCCAATGAGCAGTTCTTC
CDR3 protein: CASSFGGSNEQFF

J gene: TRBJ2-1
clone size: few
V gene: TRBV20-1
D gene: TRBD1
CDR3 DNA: TGCAGTGCTAGTAGTAGGACAGGGGACAATGAGCAGTTCTTC
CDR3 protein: CSASSRTGDNEQFF

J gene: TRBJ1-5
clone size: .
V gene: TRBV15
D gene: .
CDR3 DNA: TGTGCCACCAGCAGGGATACTATAGCCCAGCCCCAGCATTTT
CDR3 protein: CATSRDTIAQPQHF

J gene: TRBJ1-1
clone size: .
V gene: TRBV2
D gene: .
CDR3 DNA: TGTGCCAGCACTCTAGGGGCAGGGAACACTGAAGCTTTCTTT
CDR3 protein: CASTLGAGNTEAFF

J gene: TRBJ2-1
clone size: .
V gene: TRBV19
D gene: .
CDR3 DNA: TGTGCCAGTTTATCTTCCGCGTACAATGAGCAGTTCTTC
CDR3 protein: CASLSSAYNEQFF

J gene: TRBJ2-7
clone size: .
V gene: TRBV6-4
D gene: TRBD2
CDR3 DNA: TGTGCCAGCAGTGACGGTCCAAGAGGACTAGCGATCGTCGACGAGCAGTACTTC
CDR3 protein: CASSDGPRGLAIVDEQYF

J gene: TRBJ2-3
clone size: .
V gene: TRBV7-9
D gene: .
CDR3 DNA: TGTGCCAGCAGCTTATTAACAGATACGCAGTATTTT
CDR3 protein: CASSLLTDTQYF

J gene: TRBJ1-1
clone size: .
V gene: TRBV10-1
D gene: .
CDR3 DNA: TGCGCCAGCAGTGTCCCCAGGGGCGGAACTGAAGCTTTCTTT
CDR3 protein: CASSVPRGGTEAFF

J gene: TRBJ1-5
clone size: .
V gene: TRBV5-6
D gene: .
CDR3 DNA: TGTGCCAGCAGCTTGGCCCCGACAGAGAGCAATCAGCCCCAGCATTTT
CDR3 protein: CASSLAPTESNQPQHF

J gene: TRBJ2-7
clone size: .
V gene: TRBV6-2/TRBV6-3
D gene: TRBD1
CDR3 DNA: TGTGCCAGCAGTTCAATACCGGGACAGGGACCTTCTGTCCCCTACGAGCAGTACTTC
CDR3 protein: CASSSIPGQGPSVPYEQYF

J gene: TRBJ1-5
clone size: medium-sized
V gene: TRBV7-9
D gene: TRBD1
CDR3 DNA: TGTGCCAGCAGCCCTGACGGACAGGGCAGAGGGAATCAGCCCCAGCATTTT
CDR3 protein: CASSPDGQGRGNQPQHF